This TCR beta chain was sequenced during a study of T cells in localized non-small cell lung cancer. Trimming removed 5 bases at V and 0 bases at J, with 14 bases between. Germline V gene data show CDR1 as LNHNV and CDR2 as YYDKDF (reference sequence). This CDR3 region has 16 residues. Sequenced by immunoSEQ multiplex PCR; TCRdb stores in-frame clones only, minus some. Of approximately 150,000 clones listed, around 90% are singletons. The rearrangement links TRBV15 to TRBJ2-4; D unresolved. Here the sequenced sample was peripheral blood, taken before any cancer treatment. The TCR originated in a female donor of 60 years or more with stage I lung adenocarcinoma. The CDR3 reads CATSSRTAIAKNIQYF. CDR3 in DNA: TGTGCCACCAGCTCCAGGACCGCAATAGCCAAAAACATTCAGTACTTC.